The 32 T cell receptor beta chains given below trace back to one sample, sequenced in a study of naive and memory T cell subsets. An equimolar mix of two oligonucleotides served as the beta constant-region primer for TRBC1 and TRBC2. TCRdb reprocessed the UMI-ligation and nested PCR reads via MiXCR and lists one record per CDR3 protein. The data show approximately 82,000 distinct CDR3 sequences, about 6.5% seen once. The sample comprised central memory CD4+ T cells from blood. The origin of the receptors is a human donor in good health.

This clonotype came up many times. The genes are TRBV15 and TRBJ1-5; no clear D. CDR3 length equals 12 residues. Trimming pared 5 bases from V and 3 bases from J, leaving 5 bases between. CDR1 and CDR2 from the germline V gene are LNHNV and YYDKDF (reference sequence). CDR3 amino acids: CATSPNNQPQHF. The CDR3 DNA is TGTGCCACCAGCCCTAACAATCAGCCCCAGCATTTT.

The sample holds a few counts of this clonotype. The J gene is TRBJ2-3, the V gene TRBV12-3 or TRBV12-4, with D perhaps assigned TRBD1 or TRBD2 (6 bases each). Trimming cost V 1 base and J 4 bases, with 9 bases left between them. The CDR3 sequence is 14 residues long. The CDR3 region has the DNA TGTGCCAGCAGTTTAGACGGGGGCCCAGATACGCAGTATTTT. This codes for CASSLDGGPDTQYF.

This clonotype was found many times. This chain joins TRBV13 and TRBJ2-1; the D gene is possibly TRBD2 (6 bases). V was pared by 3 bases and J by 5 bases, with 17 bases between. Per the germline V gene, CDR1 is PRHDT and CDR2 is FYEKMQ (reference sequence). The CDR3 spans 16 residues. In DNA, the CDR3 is TGTGCCAGCAGCTTGGACCGCGGGGCCTGGGACAATGAGCAGTTCTTC. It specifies CASSLDRGAWDNEQFF.

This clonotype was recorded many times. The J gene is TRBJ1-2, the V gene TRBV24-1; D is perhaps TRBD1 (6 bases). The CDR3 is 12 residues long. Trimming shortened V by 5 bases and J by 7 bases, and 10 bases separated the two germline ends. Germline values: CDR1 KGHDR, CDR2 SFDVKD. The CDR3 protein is CATSGNRVGYTF. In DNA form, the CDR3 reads TGTGCCACCAGTGGTAACAGGGTTGGCTACACCTTC.

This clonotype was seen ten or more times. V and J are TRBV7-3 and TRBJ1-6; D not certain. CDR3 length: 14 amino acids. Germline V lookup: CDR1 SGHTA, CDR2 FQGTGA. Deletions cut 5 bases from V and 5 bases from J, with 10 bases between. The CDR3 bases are TGTGCCAGCAGCCTAGACGGAAATAATTCACCCCTCCACTTT. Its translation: CASSLDGNNSPLHF.

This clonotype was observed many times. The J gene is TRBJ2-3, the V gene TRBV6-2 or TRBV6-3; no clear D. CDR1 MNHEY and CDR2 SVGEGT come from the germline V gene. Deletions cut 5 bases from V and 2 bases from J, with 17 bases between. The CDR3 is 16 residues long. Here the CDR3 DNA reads TGTGCCAGCAGTCAAACTCATAATTCCTTCACAGATACGCAGTATTTT. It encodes CASSQTHNSFTDTQYF.

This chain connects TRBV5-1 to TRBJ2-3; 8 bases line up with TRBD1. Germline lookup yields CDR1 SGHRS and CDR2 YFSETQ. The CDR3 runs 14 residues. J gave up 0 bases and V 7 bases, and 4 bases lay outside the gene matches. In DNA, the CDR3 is TGCGCCAGCGGAGGGACAGGAAGCACAGATACGCAGTATTTT. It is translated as CASGGTGSTDTQYF.

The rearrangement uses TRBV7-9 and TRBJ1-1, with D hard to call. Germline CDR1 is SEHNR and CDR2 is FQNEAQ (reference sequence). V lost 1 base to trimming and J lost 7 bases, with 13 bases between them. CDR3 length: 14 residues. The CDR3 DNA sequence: TGTGCCAGCAGCTTAGAATTGGTCGCAGATGAAGCTTTCTTT. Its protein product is CASSLELVADEAFF.

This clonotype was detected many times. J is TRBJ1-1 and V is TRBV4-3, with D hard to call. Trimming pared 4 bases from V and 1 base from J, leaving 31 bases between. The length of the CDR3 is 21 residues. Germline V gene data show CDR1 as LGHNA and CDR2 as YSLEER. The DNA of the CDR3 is TGCGCCAGCAGCCCAAACAGACAACGCGACTTCCTCGCCAGCTCGAACACTGAAGCTTTCTTT. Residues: CASSPNRQRDFLASSNTEAFF.

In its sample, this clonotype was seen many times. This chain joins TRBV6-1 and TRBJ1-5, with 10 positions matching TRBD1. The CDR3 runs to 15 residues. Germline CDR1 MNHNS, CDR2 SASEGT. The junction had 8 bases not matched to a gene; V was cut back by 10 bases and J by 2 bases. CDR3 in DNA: TGTGCCACACGGGACAGGGGAGGTGGCAATCAGCCCCAGCATTTT. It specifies CATRDRGGGNQPQHF.

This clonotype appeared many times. As DNA, the CDR3 is TGTGCCAGCAGCTTAGGACTTACTAGCAATCAGCCCCAGCATTTT. Protein product: CASSLGLTSNQPQHF. This chain uses TRBV7-8 with TRBJ1-5, with D unclear. The germline V and J ends were trimmed by 1 base and 0 bases, with 7 bases remaining between them. CDR3 length equals 15 residues. Per the germline V gene, CDR1 is SGHVS and CDR2 is FQNEAQ.

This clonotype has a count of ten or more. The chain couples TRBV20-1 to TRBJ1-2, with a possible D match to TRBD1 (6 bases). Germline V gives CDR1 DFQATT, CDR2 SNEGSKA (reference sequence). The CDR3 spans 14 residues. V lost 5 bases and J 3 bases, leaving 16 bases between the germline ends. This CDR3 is CSAPRREGDYGYTF. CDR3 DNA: TGCAGTGCTCCCCGGCGGGAGGGGGACTATGGCTACACCTTC.

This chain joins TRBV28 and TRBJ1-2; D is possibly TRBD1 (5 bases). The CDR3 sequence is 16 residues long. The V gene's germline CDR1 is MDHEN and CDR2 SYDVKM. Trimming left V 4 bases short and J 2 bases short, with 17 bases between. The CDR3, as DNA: TGTGCCAGCAGTTCCATTAGGACAAAAACCAACTATGGCTACACCTTC. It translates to CASSSIRTKTNYGYTF.

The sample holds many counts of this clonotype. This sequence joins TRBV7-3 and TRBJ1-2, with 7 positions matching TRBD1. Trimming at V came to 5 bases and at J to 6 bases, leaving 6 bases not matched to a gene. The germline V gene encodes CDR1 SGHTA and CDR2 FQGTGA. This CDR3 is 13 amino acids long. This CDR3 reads CASSIQGRNGYTF. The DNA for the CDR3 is TGTGCCAGCAGCATACAGGGGAGGAATGGCTACACCTTC.

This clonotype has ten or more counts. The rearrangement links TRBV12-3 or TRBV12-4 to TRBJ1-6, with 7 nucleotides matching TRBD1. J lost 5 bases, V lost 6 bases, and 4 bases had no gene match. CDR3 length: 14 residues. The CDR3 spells CASRAGTDNSPLHF. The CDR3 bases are TGTGCCAGCAGGGCCGGGACAGATAATTCACCCCTCCACTTT.

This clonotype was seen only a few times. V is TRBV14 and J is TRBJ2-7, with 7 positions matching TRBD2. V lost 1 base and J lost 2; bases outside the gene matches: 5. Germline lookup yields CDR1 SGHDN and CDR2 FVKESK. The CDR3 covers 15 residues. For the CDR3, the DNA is TGTGCCAGCAGCCAAGTTTTTGCGGGGGCCTACGAGCAGTACTTC. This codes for CASSQVFAGAYEQYF.

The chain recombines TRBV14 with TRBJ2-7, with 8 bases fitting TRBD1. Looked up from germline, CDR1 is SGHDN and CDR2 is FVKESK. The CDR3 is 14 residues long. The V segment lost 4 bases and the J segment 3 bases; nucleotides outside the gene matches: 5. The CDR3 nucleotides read TGTGCCAGCAGCCGGGGGACAGGCATCTACGAGCAGTACTTC. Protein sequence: CASSRGTGIYEQYF.

Here the CDR3 DNA reads TGTGCCAGCAGTTTCGGGCTGACTGGGAATTCACCCCTCCACTTT. It specifies CASSFGLTGNSPLHF. The chain joins TRBV27 to TRBJ1-6, with D unclear. This CDR3 is 15 amino acids long. Trimming shortened V by 3 bases and J by 7 bases, and 13 bases separated the two germline ends. Germline-derived CDR1 and CDR2 are MNHEY and SMNVEV (reference sequence).

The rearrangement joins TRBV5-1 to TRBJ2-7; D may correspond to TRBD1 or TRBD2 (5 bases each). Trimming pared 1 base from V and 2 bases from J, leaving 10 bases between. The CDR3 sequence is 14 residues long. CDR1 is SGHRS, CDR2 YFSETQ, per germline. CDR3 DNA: TGCGCCAGCAGCTTGTCCGGGGCCCCCTACGAGCAGTACTTC. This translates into CASSLSGAPYEQYF.

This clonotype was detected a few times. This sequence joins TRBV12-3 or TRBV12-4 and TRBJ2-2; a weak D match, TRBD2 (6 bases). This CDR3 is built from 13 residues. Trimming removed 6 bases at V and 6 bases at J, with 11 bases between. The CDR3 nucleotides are TGTGCCAGCAGCCGAGCTAGCGCCGGGGAGCTGTTTTTT. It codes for CASSRASAGELFF.

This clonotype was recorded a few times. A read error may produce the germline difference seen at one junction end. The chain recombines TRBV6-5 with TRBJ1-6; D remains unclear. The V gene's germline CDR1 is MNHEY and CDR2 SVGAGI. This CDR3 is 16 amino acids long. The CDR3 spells CASSSRLDSNNSPLHF. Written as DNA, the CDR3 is TGTGCCAGCAGTTCAAGACTCGACTCCAATAATTCACCCCTCCACTTT.

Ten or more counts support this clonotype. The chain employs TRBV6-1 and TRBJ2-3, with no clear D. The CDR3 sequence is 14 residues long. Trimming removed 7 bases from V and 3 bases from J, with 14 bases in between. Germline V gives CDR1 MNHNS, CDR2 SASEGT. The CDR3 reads CASKSAVTTDTQYF. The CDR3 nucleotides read TGTGCCAGCAAGTCCGCAGTGACTACAGATACGCAGTATTTT.

CDR3 DNA sequence: TGTGCCAGCAGCCCCCTGCCCGGGAACTATGGCTACACCTTC. Translated: CASSPLPGNYGYTF. V and J are TRBV7-6 and TRBJ1-2, with no clear D. V was cut by 5 bases and J by 2 bases, with 12 bases left in between. Looked up from germline, CDR1 is SGHVS and CDR2 is FNYEAQ. This CDR3 spans 14 amino acids.

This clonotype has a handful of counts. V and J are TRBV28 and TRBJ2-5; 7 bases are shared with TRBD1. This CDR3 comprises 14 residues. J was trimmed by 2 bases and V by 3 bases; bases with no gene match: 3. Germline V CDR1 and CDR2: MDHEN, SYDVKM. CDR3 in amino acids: CASSFGTAQETQYF. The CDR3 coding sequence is TGTGCCAGCAGTTTTGGGACAGCGCAAGAGACCCAGTACTTC.

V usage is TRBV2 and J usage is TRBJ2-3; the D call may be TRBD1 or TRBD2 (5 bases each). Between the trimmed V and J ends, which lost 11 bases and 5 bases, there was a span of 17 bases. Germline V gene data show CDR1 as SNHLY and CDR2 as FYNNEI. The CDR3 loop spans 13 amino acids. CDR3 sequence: CARGGQKRDTQYF. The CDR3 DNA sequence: TGTGCCCGGGGCGGGCAAAAGAGAGATACGCAGTATTTT.

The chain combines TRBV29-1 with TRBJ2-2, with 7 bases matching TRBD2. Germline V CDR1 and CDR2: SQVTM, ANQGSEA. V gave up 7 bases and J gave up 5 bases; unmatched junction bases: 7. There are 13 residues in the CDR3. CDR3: CSGWEGRTGELFF. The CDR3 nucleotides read TGCAGCGGGTGGGAGGGAAGGACCGGGGAGCTGTTTTTT.

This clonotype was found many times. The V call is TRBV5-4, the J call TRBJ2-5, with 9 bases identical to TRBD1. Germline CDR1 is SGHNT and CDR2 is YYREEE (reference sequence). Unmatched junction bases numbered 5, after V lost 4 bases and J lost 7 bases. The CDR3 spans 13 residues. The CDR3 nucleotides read TGTGCCAGCAGCGAACGACAGGGGGGGACCCAGTACTTC. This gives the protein CASSERQGGTQYF.

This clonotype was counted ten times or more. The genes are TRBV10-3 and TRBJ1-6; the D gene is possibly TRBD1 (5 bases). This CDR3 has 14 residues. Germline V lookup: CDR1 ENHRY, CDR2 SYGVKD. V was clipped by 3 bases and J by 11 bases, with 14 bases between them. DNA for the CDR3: TGTGCCATCAGTGAAAGGGACCCGGGGGCACCCCTCCACTTT. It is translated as CAISERDPGAPLHF.

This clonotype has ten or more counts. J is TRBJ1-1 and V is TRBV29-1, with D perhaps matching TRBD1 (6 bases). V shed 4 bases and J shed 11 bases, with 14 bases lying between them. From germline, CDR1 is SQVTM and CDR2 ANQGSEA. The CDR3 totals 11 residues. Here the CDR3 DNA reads TGCAGCGTTGGCAGGGGTAGTTACGCTTTCTTT. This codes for CSVGRGSYAFF. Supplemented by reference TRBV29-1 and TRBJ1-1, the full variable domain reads SAVISQKPSRDICQRGTSLTIQCQVDSQVTMMFWYRQQPGQSLTLIATANQGSEATYESGFVIDKFPISRPNLTFSTLTVSNMSPEDSSIYLCSVGRGSYAFFGQGTRLTVV.

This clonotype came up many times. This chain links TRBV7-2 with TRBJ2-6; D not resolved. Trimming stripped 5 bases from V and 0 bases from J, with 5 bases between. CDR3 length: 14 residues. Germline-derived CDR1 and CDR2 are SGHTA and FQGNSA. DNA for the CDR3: TGTGCCAGCAGCGGATTCTCTGGGGCCAACGTCCTGACTTTC. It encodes CASSGFSGANVLTF.

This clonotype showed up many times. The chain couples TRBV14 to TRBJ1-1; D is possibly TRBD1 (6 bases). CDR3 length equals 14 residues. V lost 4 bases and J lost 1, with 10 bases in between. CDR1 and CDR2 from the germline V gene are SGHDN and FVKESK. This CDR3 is CASSLPGQNTEAFF. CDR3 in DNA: TGTGCCAGCAGCCTACCGGGACAGAACACTGAAGCTTTCTTT.

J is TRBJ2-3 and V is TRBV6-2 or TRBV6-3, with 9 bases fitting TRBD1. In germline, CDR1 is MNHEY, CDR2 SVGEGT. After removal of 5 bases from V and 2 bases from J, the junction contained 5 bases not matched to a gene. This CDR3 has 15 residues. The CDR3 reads CASSPGTGHTDTQYF. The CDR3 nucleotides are TGTGCCAGCAGTCCCGGGACAGGGCACACAGATACGCAGTATTTT.